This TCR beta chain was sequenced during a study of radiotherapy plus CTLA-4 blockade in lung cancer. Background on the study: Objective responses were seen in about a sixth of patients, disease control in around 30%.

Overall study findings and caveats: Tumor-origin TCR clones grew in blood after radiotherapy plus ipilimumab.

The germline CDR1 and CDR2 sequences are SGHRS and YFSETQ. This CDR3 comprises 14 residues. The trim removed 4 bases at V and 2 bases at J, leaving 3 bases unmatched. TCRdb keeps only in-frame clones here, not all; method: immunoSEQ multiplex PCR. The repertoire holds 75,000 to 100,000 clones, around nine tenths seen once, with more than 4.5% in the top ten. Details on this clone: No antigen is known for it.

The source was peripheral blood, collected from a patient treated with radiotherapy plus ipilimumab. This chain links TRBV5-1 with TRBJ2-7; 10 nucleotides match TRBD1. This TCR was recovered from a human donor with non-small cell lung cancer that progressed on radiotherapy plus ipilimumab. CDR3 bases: TGCGCCAGCAGCATAGGACAGGGGGCCTACGAGCAGTACTTC. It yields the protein CASSIGQGAYEQYF. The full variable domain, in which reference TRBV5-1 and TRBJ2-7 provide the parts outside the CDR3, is KAGVTQTPRYLIKTRGQQVTLSCSPISGHRSVSWYQQTPGQGLQFLFEYFSETQRNKGNFPGRFSGRQFSNSRSEMNVSTLELGDSALYLCASSIGQGAYEQYFGPGTRLTVT.